The T cell receptor (beta chain) described here comes from a study of blood T cell repertoires in COVID-19. Overall study: Italy, Spain and the United States were the sources of the convalescent and acute COVID-19 samples. From T cells, B-cell-depleted T cells, or PBMCs came the material, which was cDNA or gDNA.

From germline, CDR1 is LGHDT and CDR2 YNNKEL (reference sequence). J was trimmed by 5 bases and V by 0 bases; bases with no gene match: 9. The CDR3 contains 17 residues. Donors of Cohort 3 who recovered were those that had two negative PCRs, clearance, or symptom resolution. Authors' analysis steps: Reference gene primer amplification in the assay estimated nucleated cell counts. Generated by immunoSEQ multiplex PCR, the TCRdb table keeps only in-frame clones and is missing some. V and J calls and clone size come straight from that table; D and trimming were deduced from the DNA. The sample yields approximately 220,000 clones, roughly 90% seen once. The table lists this clone with a few counts.

This TCR derives from a woman under 40 who had recovered from COVID-19. The sequencing sample was made of PBMCs or T cells enriched from blood (not recorded which). This sequence joins TRBV3-1 (or the pseudogene TRBV3-2) and TRBJ2-2; 7 bases map to TRBD2. The CDR3 sequence: CASSQEGRVLGTGELFF. DNA of the CDR3: TGTGCCAGCAGCCAAGAGGGGAGGGTACTAGGGACCGGGGAGCTGTTTTTT.